This T cell receptor beta chain was recovered during a study of Tregs in tolerant kidney transplant recipients. Sequencing used immunoSEQ multiplex PCR; TCRdb keeps in-frame clones, though not all of them. The sample lists some 90,000 clones, around 94% occurring once. CDR3 length equals 14 residues. Germline lookup yields CDR1 SGHNT and CDR2 YYREEE (reference sequence). The V and J ends lost 5 bases and 2 bases respectively, with 13 bases between them. Study-wide findings and caveats: Few patients were studied, so findings need validation in larger groups. Expanding Tregs on activated donor B cells appeared to best identify donor-specific TCRbeta clones. Biological reproducibility was not directly addressed in this study.

Unstimulated Tregs (CD4+CD25+CD127-) and CD4+CD25- non-Tregs were sorted from PBMCs. Turning to this clone: Its antigen remains unidentified.

Sequenced material: CD8+ T cells from blood. V gene TRBV5-4 combines with J gene TRBJ1-1; D may be TRBD1 (5 bases). The receptor was derived from a human donor in good health. The CDR3 loop reads CASSPGTYNTEAFF. CDR3 in DNA: TGTGCCAGCAGTCCCGGGACTTACAACACTGAAGCTTTCTTT.